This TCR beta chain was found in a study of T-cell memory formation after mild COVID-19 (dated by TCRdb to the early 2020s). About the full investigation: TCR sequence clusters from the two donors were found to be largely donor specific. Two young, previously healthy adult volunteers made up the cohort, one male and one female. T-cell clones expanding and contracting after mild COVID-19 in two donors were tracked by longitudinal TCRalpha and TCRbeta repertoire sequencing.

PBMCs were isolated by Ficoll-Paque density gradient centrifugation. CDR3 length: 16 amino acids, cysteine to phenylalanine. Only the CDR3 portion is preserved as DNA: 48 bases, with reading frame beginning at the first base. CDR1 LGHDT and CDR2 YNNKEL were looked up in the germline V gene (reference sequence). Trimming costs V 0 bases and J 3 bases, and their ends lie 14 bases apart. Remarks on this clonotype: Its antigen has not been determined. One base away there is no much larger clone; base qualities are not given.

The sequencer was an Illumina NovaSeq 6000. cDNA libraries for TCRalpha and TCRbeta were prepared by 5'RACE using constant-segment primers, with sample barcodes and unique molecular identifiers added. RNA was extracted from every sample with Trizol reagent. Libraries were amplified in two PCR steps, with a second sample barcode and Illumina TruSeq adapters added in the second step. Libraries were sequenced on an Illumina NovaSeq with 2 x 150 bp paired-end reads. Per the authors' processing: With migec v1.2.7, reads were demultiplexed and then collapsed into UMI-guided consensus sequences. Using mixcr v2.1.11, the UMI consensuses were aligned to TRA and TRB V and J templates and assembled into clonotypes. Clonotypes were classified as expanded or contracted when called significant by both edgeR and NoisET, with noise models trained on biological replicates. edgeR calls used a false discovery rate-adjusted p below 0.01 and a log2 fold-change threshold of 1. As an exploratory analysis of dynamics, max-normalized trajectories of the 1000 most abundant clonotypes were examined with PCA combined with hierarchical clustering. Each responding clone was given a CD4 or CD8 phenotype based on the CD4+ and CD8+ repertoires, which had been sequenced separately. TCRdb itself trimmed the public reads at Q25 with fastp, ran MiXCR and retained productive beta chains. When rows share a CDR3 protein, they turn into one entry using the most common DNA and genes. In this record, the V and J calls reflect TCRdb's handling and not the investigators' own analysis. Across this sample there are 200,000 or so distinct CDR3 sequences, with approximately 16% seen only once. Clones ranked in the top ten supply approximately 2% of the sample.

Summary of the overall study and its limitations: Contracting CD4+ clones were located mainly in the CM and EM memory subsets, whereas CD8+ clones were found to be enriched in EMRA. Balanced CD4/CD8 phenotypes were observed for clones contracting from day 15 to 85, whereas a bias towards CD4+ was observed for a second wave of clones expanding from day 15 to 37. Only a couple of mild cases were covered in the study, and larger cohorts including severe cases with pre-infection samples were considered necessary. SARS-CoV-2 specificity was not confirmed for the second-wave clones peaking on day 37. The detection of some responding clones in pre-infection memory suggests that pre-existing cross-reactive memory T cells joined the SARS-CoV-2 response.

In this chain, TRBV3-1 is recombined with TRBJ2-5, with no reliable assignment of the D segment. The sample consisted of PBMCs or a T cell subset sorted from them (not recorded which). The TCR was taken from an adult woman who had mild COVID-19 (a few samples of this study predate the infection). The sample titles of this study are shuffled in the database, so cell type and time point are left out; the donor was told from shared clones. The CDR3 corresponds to CASSQEEARAKETQYF. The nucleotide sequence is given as TGTGCCAGCAGCCAAGAAGAAGCCCGAGCGAAAGAGACCCAGTACTTC.